This T cell receptor (beta chain) was identified during a study of T cell changes during pregnancy in multiple sclerosis. The CDR3 has 17 residues. V lost 3 bases, J lost 0 bases, and 15 bases lay in between. In germline, CDR1 is WNHNN, CDR2 SYGVQD (reference sequence). TCRdb's table, derived via immunoSEQ multiplex PCR, lists solely in-frame clones and lacks some. The sample has tens of thousands of clones; roughly 89% are singletons. This sample comprised CD4+ T cells from peripheral blood mononuclear cells, obtained in the first trimester of pregnancy. The TCR was taken from a female donor in good health, enrolled as a control in a pregnancy study. This chain joins TRBV10-1 and TRBJ1-3; D gene uncertain. Written as DNA, the CDR3 is TGCGCCAGCAGTGACCAGGTCCGCAACCACTCTGGAAACACCATATATTTT. It yields the protein CASSDQVRNHSGNTIYF.